The 20 T cell receptor beta chains below all came from one sample that was sequenced in a study of T cell responses to AZD1222 COVID-19 vaccine. Measured with immunoSEQ multiplex PCR; TCRdb has only the in-frame clones, and not every one. The top ten clones hold about 3.1% of a sample with roughly 80,000 clones, 90% of them seen once. Sequencing was performed on peripheral blood, taken 28 days after the second AZD1222 dose. The receptors come from an adult who received the AZD1222 COVID-19 vaccine.

V and J are TRBV10-3 and TRBJ2-1; the match to TRBD2 covers 8 bases. Looked up from germline, CDR1 is ENHRY and CDR2 is SYGVKD. The V segment lost 0 bases and the J segment 4 bases; nucleotides outside the gene matches: 8. The CDR3 runs 17 residues. DNA for the CDR3: TGTGCCATCAGTGAGTCAAGGCGGGAGGTGAGGTACAATGAGCAGTTCTTC. This gives the protein CAISESRREVRYNEQFF.

As concerns this clone: Sequence at one end of the junction differs from germline and may be a read error. The chain carries TRBV6-5 and TRBJ2-7, with a weak D call TRBD2 (5 bases). This CDR3 region has 14 residues. In germline, CDR1 is MNHEY, CDR2 SVGAGI. The CDR3 DNA reads as TGTGCCAGCATGGGCCAGCGGATCTCCTCCGAGCAGTACTTC. This encodes CASMGQRISSEQYF.

This sequence joins TRBV24-1 and TRBJ1-2; 7 bases are shared with TRBD1. Germline CDR1 reads KGHDR; CDR2 reads SFDVKD. Trimming at V came to 3 bases and at J to 5 bases, leaving 2 bases not matched to a gene. The CDR3 has 13 residues. CDR3 DNA: TGTGCCACCAGTGATCCACAGGGGTATGGCTACACCTTC. Protein product: CATSDPQGYGYTF.

The genes are TRBV20-1 and TRBJ2-1, with D uncertain. The CDR3 spans 14 residues. Trimming cost V 3 bases and J 4 bases, with 13 bases left between them. In germline, CDR1 is DFQATT, CDR2 SNEGSKA (reference sequence). The CDR3 spells CSASLAPAYNEQFF. DNA of the CDR3: TGCAGTGCTAGTCTCGCCCCCGCTTACAATGAGCAGTTCTTC.

This chain joins TRBV6-5 and TRBJ2-2; D may be TRBD1 (5 bases). In germline, CDR1 is MNHEY, CDR2 SVGAGI. This CDR3 region has 14 residues. V was trimmed by 6 bases and J by 0 bases, leaving 8 bases between them. CDR3 amino acids: CASRGQANTGELFF. The CDR3 nucleotides read TGTGCCAGCAGGGGGCAGGCGAACACCGGGGAGCTGTTTTTT.

The V gene is TRBV27, the J gene TRBJ1-3, with D unresolved. V was shortened by 0 bases and J by 11 bases, with 14 bases between the two germline ends. The length of the CDR3 is 14 residues. In germline, CDR1 is MNHEY, CDR2 SMNVEV (reference sequence). The CDR3 is CASSLSDRESAIYF. The CDR3 nucleotides are TGTGCCAGCAGTTTATCGGATAGGGAGTCTGCCATATATTTT.

In its sample, this clone was seen a few times. The chain recombines TRBV24-1 with TRBJ2-1; maybe TRBD2 (6 bases). V dropped 3 bases and J dropped 3 bases, with 14 bases sitting between them. Germline CDR1 KGHDR, CDR2 SFDVKD. The CDR3 is 16 amino acids. DNA of the CDR3: TGTGCCACCAGTGATGACTATAGCGGAGACTACAATGAGCAGTTCTTC. Its translation is CATSDDYSGDYNEQFF.

The rearrangement links TRBV10-1 to TRBJ2-7; possibly TRBD1 or TRBD2 for D (6 bases each). The CDR3 contains 13 residues. Germline lookup yields CDR1 WNHNN and CDR2 SYGVQD (reference sequence). V dropped 8 bases and J dropped 3 bases, with 14 bases sitting between them. CDR3 residues: CASGLNRDYEQYF. The CDR3 region has the DNA TGCGCCAGCGGACTAAACAGGGACTACGAGCAGTACTTC.

This chain joins TRBV18 and TRBJ2-3; 10 nucleotides match TRBD2. The CDR3 runs to 16 residues. Trimming at V came to 6 bases and at J to 0 bases, leaving 6 bases not matched to a gene. CDR1 and CDR2 from the germline V gene are KGHSH and LQKENI. The CDR3 DNA sequence: TGTGCCAGCTCCGGTGAAGCGGGGGGGAGCACAGATACGCAGTATTTT. Protein sequence: CASSGEAGGSTDTQYF.

This clone came up a few times. The chain recombines TRBV18 with TRBJ1-2; perhaps TRBD1 as D (5 bases). This CDR3 is built from 14 residues. Germline V gene sequence: CDR1 KGHSH, CDR2 LQKENI. The V end was cut by 3 bases, the J end by 8 bases, with 16 bases between. CDR3 amino acids: CASSPSIGAKGYTF. The CDR3 DNA sequence: TGTGCCAGCTCACCGAGCATAGGGGCGAAGGGCTACACCTTC.

The rearrangement links TRBV7-9 to TRBJ2-2; D possibly corresponds to TRBD2 (7 bases). The length of the CDR3 is 18 residues. Trimming took off 0 bases at V and 4 bases at J, with 18 bases between the two ends. Looked up from germline, CDR1 is SEHNR and CDR2 is FQNEAQ (reference sequence). CDR3 bases: TGTGCCAGCAGCTTAGCGGGGGGGCCTCGCCTCGCCACCGGGGAGCTGTTTTTT. Protein sequence: CASSLAGGPRLATGELFF.

V gene TRBV10-3 combines with J gene TRBJ2-2; D is possibly TRBD2 (5 bases). V was clipped by 7 bases and J by 6 bases, with 15 bases between them. Per germline, CDR1 ENHRY and CDR2 SYGVKD. The CDR3 extends over 14 amino acids. This chain's CDR3 is CAITRTEGAGELFF. CDR3 DNA: TGTGCCATCACCAGGACCGAGGGCGCCGGGGAGCTGTTTTTT.

The chain couples TRBV29-1 to TRBJ2-7; possibly TRBD1 for D (6 bases). The CDR3 is made up of 12 amino acids. Trimming shortened V by 5 bases and J by 0 bases, and 8 bases separated the two germline ends. Per the germline V gene, CDR1 is SQVTM and CDR2 is ANQGSEA. This chain's CDR3 is CSVTGNSYEQYF. The DNA for the CDR3 is TGCAGCGTTACAGGGAACTCCTACGAGCAGTACTTC.

The chain links TRBV11-3 to TRBJ1-6, with unresolved D. The germline V and J ends were trimmed by 5 bases and 9 bases, with 14 bases remaining between them. The CDR3 is 14 residues long. Looked up from germline, CDR1 is SGHNT and CDR2 is YENEEA. CDR3 protein: CASSQTPEASPLHF. CDR3 in DNA: TGTGCCAGCAGCCAGACACCTGAGGCTTCACCCCTCCACTTT.

The V call is TRBV7-2, the J call TRBJ2-1; 12 bases match TRBD2. The ends lost 4 bases at V and 7 bases at J; junction bases unmatched: 5. Germline V gives CDR1 SGHTA, CDR2 FQGNSA. The CDR3 covers 15 residues. The CDR3 region is CASSSRGTSGNEQFF. The CDR3, as DNA: TGTGCCAGCAGCTCACGCGGGACTAGCGGGAATGAGCAGTTCTTC.

The chain combines TRBV9 with TRBJ2-7, with D tentatively TRBD2 (6 bases). Germline CDR1 SGDLS, CDR2 YYNGEE. The CDR3 totals 14 residues. V lost 0 bases, J lost 1 base, and 8 bases lay in between. CDR3: CASSVARGSYEQYF. CDR3 nucleotide sequence: TGTGCCAGCAGCGTAGCCCGGGGGTCCTACGAGCAGTACTTC. Based on the CDR3 plus reference TRBV9 and TRBJ2-7, the full variable domain is DSGVTQTPKHLITATGQRVTLRCSPRSGDLSVYWYQQSLDQGLQFLIQYYNGEERAKGNILERFSAQQFPDLHSELNLSSLELGDSALYFCASSVARGSYEQYFGPGTRLTVT.

This clone has just a few counts. The V gene is TRBV6-2 or TRBV6-3, the J gene TRBJ2-1; 12 bases map to TRBD2. There are 16 residues in the CDR3. Trimming removed 4 bases from V and 8 bases from J; junction bases left unmatched: 9. The germline V gene has CDR1 MNHEY and CDR2 SVGEGT. The CDR3 here is CASSSSLRLAGDEQFF. The CDR3 DNA is TGTGCCAGCAGTTCTTCCCTGCGACTAGCGGGAGATGAGCAGTTCTTC.

This chain uses TRBV13 with TRBJ2-7; 7 bases align to TRBD2. The V and J ends lost 3 bases and 7 bases, in that order; junction bases with no gene match: 12. Germline V CDR1 and CDR2: PRHDT, FYEKMQ (reference sequence). The CDR3 runs 15 residues. The CDR3 coding sequence is TGTGCCAGCAGCTTGGGGGGGATCATTCGAGGTGAGCAGTACTTC. Residues: CASSLGGIIRGEQYF.

The chain combines TRBV30 with TRBJ2-5; no firm D call. The CDR3 has 12 amino acids. The germline V gene encodes CDR1 GTSNPN and CDR2 SVGIG (reference sequence). Trimming shortened V by 2 bases and J by 3 bases, and 7 bases separated the two germline ends. CDR3 sequence (DNA): TGTGCCTGGAGTTTAGTGGAAGAGACCCAGTACTTC. It yields the protein CAWSLVEETQYF.

The rearrangement links TRBV7-2 to TRBJ2-3; D remains ambiguous. The CDR3 extends over 15 amino acids. V lost 4 bases and J lost 2, with 13 bases in between. Per the germline V gene, CDR1 is SGHTA and CDR2 is FQGNSA. In nucleotides, the CDR3 is TGTGCCAGCAGCTCCTCGACGGGTCACACAGATACGCAGTATTTT. Its protein product is CASSSSTGHTDTQYF.